This T cell receptor beta chain was captured in a study of read filtering for tumor transcriptome and immune sequencing (dated by TCRdb to the early 2020s). For the study in its entirety: Of the patients in the cohort, some 17 were male and 14 were female, and their mean age was about 68 years, with a range of about 45 to 90. By revised international staging, roughly 8 patients were R-ISS I, about 16 were R-ISS II and more than five were R-ISS III. TCR repertoires obtained by targeted immune repertoire sequencing and by bulk whole-transcriptome sequencing performed on the same bone marrow samples were compared. Per sample, about 3.5 to 11 million TCR-region mapped reads were obtained with IR-seq, compared with only 85 to 1273 with RNA-seq. Whole-transcriptome libraries were prepared with the TruSeq RNA Access Library Prep Kit after DNase treatment. A main aim was a read-filtering strategy for immune repertoire data, specifically whether clonotypes supported by a single read should be removed. Overall results and qualifications from the work: The correlation between IR-seq and RNA-seq shared clonotype proportions rose when single-read clonotypes were removed. The sorted CD138-negative fraction was a mixed bone marrow immune population, not purified T cells. IR-seq captured clonotypes at much higher depth and more reliably than RNA-seq, and smaller IR-seq throughput sufficed to identify most shared clonotypes. Single-read clonotypes made up about four fifths of clonotypes but roughly 3.2% of total reads in IR-seq, and 70% to 75% of clonotypes and approximately 48% of reads in RNA-seq.

Each patient had bone marrow sampled at the time of active disease. Ficoll-Hypaque density gradient centrifugation was used to isolate the bone marrow mononuclear cells. Myeloma plasma cells were removed and CD138-negative cells were collected by negative selection after labeling with CD138 magnetic microbeads on a MACS separator. Flow cytometry with CD138 antibodies on an Attune NxT was used to check how pure the isolated cells were. Total RNA was extracted using TRIzol reagent and was quantified on a NanoDrop spectrophotometer. Paired RNA-seq and IR-seq were performed on each patient's CD138-negative bone marrow sample. The sample holds many counts of this clonotype. Its antigen target is currently unknown. No base-level quality is on record; no much larger clone is a single base apart. Starting from 400 ng RNA, TCR libraries were constructed with the Immunoverse kit using molecular barcoded adaptors that cover the alpha/delta and beta/gamma chains. TCR library preparation used the same RNA that was used for transcriptome sequencing. An Illumina HiSeq 4000 with 2 x 150 cycles was used to sequence the TCR libraries. Turning to the authors' computational methods: Using MiXCR, which included quality filtering and error correction, TCR reads were aligned to human V, D, J and C references and then assembled into CDR3 clonotypes. The tcR package in R was used for analysis of clonotype counts and gene usage diversity. For inspection of raw mapping reads, RNA-seq reads were mapped by STAR aligner version 2.5.3a onto GRCh37 of the human genome. IR-seq fastq files were randomly downsampled with Seqtk 1.3 to test the effect of sequencing depth on detected clonotypes. TCRdb trimmed public reads at Q25 via fastp, called clones via MiXCR and kept in-frame beta chains. Records with the same CDR3 protein are collapsed into one entry carrying the most frequent genes and DNA. The V and J calls and clone size are TCRdb's, not the authors'. This sample lists over 80,000 distinct CDR3 sequences; over 9% were detected once. The ten largest account for about 15% of the sample.

From V the trimming removes 3 bases and from J it removes 4 bases, while the gene matches leave 3 bases of the junction unaccounted for. CDR1 is given as DFQATT and CDR2 as SNEGSKA, both from the germline V gene (reference sequence). There are 13 amino acids in the CDR3, from cysteine to phenylalanine inclusive. Of all the DNA, just the CDR3 is kept, 39 bases in frame from base 1. Recombination joined TRBV20-1 with TRBJ2-5; 9 middle bases align to TRBD1. Sequencing was done on a sample of a population of CD138-negative cells sorted from bone marrow. What the cell subset or site label conveys for this sample: bone marrow mononuclear cells depleted of CD138+ plasma/myeloma cells by negative magnetic selection. This sequence originates from a donor at least 40 years old with multiple myeloma. For the CDR3, the sequence is CSASRQGGETQYF. The base sequence is TGCAGTGCTAGCAGACAGGGGGGAGAGACCCAGTACTTC.